These 12 T cell receptor beta chains share one sample of origin, sequenced in a study of OX40 agonist ivuxolimab in advanced cancers. Profiling relied on immunoSEQ multiplex PCR, and the TCRdb table lists in-frame clones only, not all of them. The repertoire holds 65,000 to 85,000 clones, under 90% seen once, with less than 3% in the top ten. The material sequenced was CD4+ or CD8+ T cells sorted from blood, taken in a trial of the OX40 agonist ivuxolimab. These receptors originate from an adult with an advanced solid tumor such as melanoma, head and neck, liver or kidney cancer.

The gene calls are TRBV10-3 and TRBJ2-7, with D possibly TRBD2 on 7 matching bases. Between the trimmed V and J ends, which lost 4 bases and 3 bases, there was a span of 13 bases. Germline-derived CDR1 and CDR2 are ENHRY and SYGVKD. The CDR3 is 14 residues long. CDR3 sequence: CAISGGGDNYEQYF. The CDR3 coding sequence is TGTGCCATCAGTGGGGGAGGGGACAACTACGAGCAGTACTTC.

This rearrangement joins TRBV6-5 to TRBJ2-7, with D unclear. The CDR3 consists of 13 residues. V was clipped by 2 bases and J by 2 bases, with 7 bases between them. The V gene's germline CDR1 is MNHEY and CDR2 SVGAGI. The CDR3: CASSYLQTYEQYF. As DNA, the CDR3 is TGTGCCAGCAGTTACCTACAGACCTACGAGCAGTACTTC.

V is TRBV11-3 and J is TRBJ2-5; possible D gene TRBD2, 6 bases. The CDR3 consists of 17 residues. The germline V and J ends were trimmed by 5 bases and 5 bases, with 24 bases remaining between them. Germline assignment: CDR1 SGHNT and CDR2 YENEEA. In nucleotides, the CDR3 is TGTGCCAGCAGCCAGAAATACTGGGACTCCCAGAGGGAGACCCAGTACTTC. Translating gives CASSQKYWDSQRETQYF.

This clone occurred once. The rearrangement uses TRBV7-6 and TRBJ2-1; 10 bases fit TRBD1. V shed 2 bases and J 9 bases; nucleotides not matched to a gene: 7. CDR1 and CDR2 (germline): SGHVS, FNYEAQ. The CDR3 has 15 amino acids. This CDR3 reads CASSLQGTGAGEQFF. The CDR3 nucleotides are TGTGCCAGCAGCTTACAAGGGACAGGGGCGGGTGAGCAGTTCTTC.

CDR3 bases: TGTGCCAGCAGAGACAGGGCGGGCAATCAGCCCCAGCATTTT. Its translation: CASRDRAGNQPQHF. The V and J genes are TRBV6-1 and TRBJ1-5; 7 nucleotides line up with TRBD1. Germline lookup yields CDR1 MNHNS and CDR2 SASEGT. J lost 2 bases, V lost 6 bases, and 4 bases had no gene match. The CDR3 length is 14 residues.

The V and J genes are TRBV7-2 and TRBJ2-7, with 10 bases identical to TRBD2. Per germline, CDR1 SGHTA and CDR2 FQGNSA. Trimming at V came to 5 bases and at J to 3 bases, leaving 7 bases not matched to a gene. The CDR3 runs 15 residues. CDR3 sequence (DNA): TGTGCCAGCAGCGCCAGCGGGAGGGCTGGCTACGAGCAGTACTTC. Amino acid sequence: CASSASGRAGYEQYF. Full variable domain (rest looked up from reference TRBV7-2 and TRBJ2-7): GAGVSQSPSNKVTEKGKDVELRCDPISGHTALYWYRQSLGQGLEFLIYFQGNSAPDKSGLPSDRFSAERTGGSVSTLTIQRTQQEDSAVYLCASSASGRAGYEQYFGPGTRLTVT.

The J gene is TRBJ1-3, the V gene TRBV7-3, with D unresolved. This CDR3 has 13 amino acids. The V and J ends lost 2 bases and 8 bases respectively, with 10 bases between them. Per the germline V gene, CDR1 is SGHTA and CDR2 is FQGTGA. CDR3 sequence: CASSLDREDTIYF. In nucleotides, the CDR3 is TGTGCCAGCAGCTTAGATAGAGAGGACACCATATATTTT.

The chain has TRBV5-1 and TRBJ1-5, with TRBD1 identical over 12 bases. With 0 bases clipped from V and 6 bases from J, the junction kept 13 bases outside the gene matches. The CDR3 consists of 19 residues. Looked up from germline, CDR1 is SGHRS and CDR2 is YFSETQ. The CDR3 region has the DNA TGCGCCAGCAGCTTGGACCCCCCCGGGACAGGGGGCGCGGGTCAGCCCCAGCATTTT. Its translation is CASSLDPPGTGGAGQPQHF.

Regarding this clone: No DNA is shown, since the ends of the CDR3 on it are uncertain; the CDR3 is the one TCRdb lists. The rearrangement links TRBV12-5 to TRBJ1-1. The germline V gene encodes CDR1 LGHNT and CDR2 FRNRAP. The CDR3 adds up to 16 amino acids, both ends counted. The CDR3 here is CASGLVMGGLNTEAFF.

V and J are TRBV5-1 and TRBJ1-1; a possible D gene is TRBD1 (6 bases). CDR3 size: 15 residues. Germline CDR1 SGHRS, CDR2 YFSETQ. V lost 4 bases and J lost 0, with 13 bases in between. As DNA, the CDR3 is TGCGCCAGCAGCCCTGACAGGCGGTTGAACACTGAAGCTTTCTTT. Translated: CASSPDRRLNTEAFF.

The table lists this clone with a few counts. The chain joins TRBV11-2 to TRBJ1-1; tentative D call: TRBD1 (6 bases). Germline CDR1 and CDR2: SGHAT and FQNNGV. The CDR3 is 15 amino acids. Trimming removed 1 base from V and 2 bases from J, with 11 bases in between. CDR3 sequence reads: CASSLVGAKNTEAFF. For the CDR3, the DNA is TGTGCCAGCAGCTTAGTGGGGGCGAAAAACACTGAAGCTTTCTTT.

The J gene is TRBJ2-3, the V gene TRBV28, with D possibly being TRBD1 or TRBD2 (6 bases each). Trimming removed 6 bases from V and 0 bases from J, with 16 bases in between. The CDR3 is 16 amino acids. The germline V gene encodes CDR1 MDHEN and CDR2 SYDVKM. CDR3 loop: CASRSVQGRSTDTQYF. The CDR3 region has the DNA TGTGCCAGCAGATCCGTTCAGGGGAGGAGCACAGATACGCAGTATTTT.